The rows below give T cell receptor beta chains drawn from one sample of a study of post-analysis software for immune sequencing data. TCRdb reprocessed the PCR reads with MiXCR, giving one entry per CDR3 protein. The sample carries under 650,000 distinct CDR3 sequences, about 40% recorded once. Sequencing was performed on blood. These receptor sequences come from a girl aged 5-17 years with multiple sclerosis. Each CDR3 is given with its conserved first and last residue. The D gene is left open where the match is weak. The listing skips clone size in some rows; elsewhere it reads once, few, many or a size class.

few,TRBJ2-1,TRBD2,TRBV12-3/TRBV12-4,TGTGCCAGCAGTTCTTTGGCGGGAGCCTTGGCTGAGCAGTTCTTC,CASSSLAGALAEQFF
NA,TRBJ2-7,NA,TRBV11-3,TGTGCCAGCAGCTTCCCTATTGGGGAGCAGTACTTC,CASSFPIGEQYF
once,TRBJ2-7,NA,TRBV2,TGTGCCAGCAGTGAATGGACTACACCCTACGAGCAGTACTTC,CASSEWTTPYEQYF
NA,TRBJ2-5,TRBD1,TRBV4-1,TGCGCCAGCAGCCGAGCGAAAGGGACAGGGGAGGCAGAGACCCAGTACTTC,CASSRAKGTGEAETQYF
NA,TRBJ2-7,NA,TRBV29-1,TGCAGCGTCAAAAACTGGCCTGAGGACGAGCAGTACTTC,CSVKNWPEDEQYF
few,TRBJ1-2,NA,TRBV5-5,TGTGCCAGCACCACACGGACTGGCTACACCTTC,CASTTRTGYTF
NA,TRBJ2-3,NA,TRBV2,TGTGCCAGCAACCCGATGGGGGATACGCAGTATTTT,CASNPMGDTQYF
few,TRBJ2-5,NA,TRBV12-3/TRBV12-4,TGTGCCAGCAGCCCGACGTACCGAGAGACCCAGTACTTC,CASSPTYRETQYF
few,TRBJ2-1,NA,TRBV12-3/TRBV12-4,TGTGCCAGCAGCTGGCGACCACTCTCCTCCTACAATGAGCAGTTCTTC,CASSWRPLSSYNEQFF
NA,TRBJ1-1,NA,TRBV9,TGTGCCAGCAGCGTAGGGCAGGGGCTCATGAACACTGAAGCTTTCTTT,CASSVGQGLMNTEAFF
NA,TRBJ2-7,TRBD1,TRBV5-1,TGCGCCAGCAGCGTATCAGGGGGCATCTCCTACGAGCAGTACTTC,CASSVSGGISYEQYF
NA,TRBJ2-4,NA,TRBV6-5,TGTGCCAGCAGTTACTCGGGATCCGGCATGGGGGAGCAGCAGTACTTC,CASSYSGSGMGEQQYF
NA,TRBJ2-1,TRBD1,TRBV12-3/TRBV12-4,TGTGCCAGCAGGAGGGGACAGGGTAGACATGAGCAGTTCTTC,CASRRGQGRHEQFF
NA,TRBJ2-7,NA,TRBV27,TGTGCCAGCAGTTTATCCTGGAGAGGGATAAGCGAGCAGTACTTC,CASSLSWRGISEQYF
NA,TRBJ1-5,TRBD1,TRBV27,TGTGCCAGCAGTCCAACAGGGGGATCTCGGCCCCAGCATTTT,CASSPTGGSRPQHF
NA,TRBJ2-1,TRBD2,TRBV4-2,TGTGCCAGCAGCCAAGACGGCGGGGGGTACAATGAGCAGTTCTTC,CASSQDGGGYNEQFF
NA,TRBJ2-2,NA,TRBV12-3/TRBV12-4,TGTGCCAGCAGTTTGAGGAACACCGGGGAGCTGTTTTTT,CASSLRNTGELFF
medium-sized,TRBJ1-1,TRBD1,TRBV7-9,TGTGCCAGCAGCTCCCACGACATACAGGGGGTGAGGGCTGAAGCTTTCTTT,CASSSHDIQGVRAEAFF
NA,TRBJ2-5,NA,TRBV20-1,TGCAGTGCTAGAGACTTCATAGCGGAAGAGACCCAGTACTTC,CSARDFIAEETQYF
NA,TRBJ1-1,TRBD1,TRBV20-1,TGCAGTGTTAGGGGGCCTGCCGGCACTGAAGCTTTCTTT,CSVRGPAGTEAFF
few,TRBJ2-1,NA,TRBV7-8,TGTACCAGCAGCCCCGGGGTGGATGAGCAGTTCTTC,CTSSPGVDEQFF
NA,TRBJ2-3,TRBD2,TRBV4-2,TGTGCCAGCAGCCAAGCCATCCCGGGACTACCACCCACAGATACGCAGTATTTT,CASSQAIPGLPPTDTQYF
NA,TRBJ2-5,NA,TRBV6-6,TGTGCCAGCAGGCGTCAGGACCGGGAGACCCAGTACTTC,CASRRQDRETQYF
NA,TRBJ1-1,TRBD1,TRBV20-1,TGCAGTGCGGGGACAGGGGTTATGAACACTGAAGCTTTCTTT,CSAGTGVMNTEAFF
NA,TRBJ2-7,TRBD1,TRBV6-5,TGTGCCAGCAGTAACACAGGGGTCTACGAGCAGTACTTC,CASSNTGVYEQYF
NA,TRBJ1-2,NA,TRBV7-9,TGTGCCAGCAATCTCTTGGAAGGGGACGGCTACACCTTC,CASNLLEGDGYTF
few,TRBJ2-6,NA,TRBV9,TGTGCCAGCAGCGTCCCACGGGCAGGGCCGAGCTCTGGGGCCAACGTCCTGACTTTC,CASSVPRAGPSSGANVLTF
NA,TRBJ2-1,TRBD1,TRBV9,TGTGCCAGCACCCCAGGGGGATCCTACAATGAGCAGTTCTTC,CASTPGGSYNEQFF
few,TRBJ1-4,NA,TRBV28,TGTGCCAGCAGCTGGGCGCTGGTTAATGAAAAACTGTTTTTT,CASSWALVNEKLFF
NA,TRBJ2-5,TRBD1,TRBV5-1,TGCGCCAGCAGCTTCTGGACAGGGGCTTCCACCCGGGGGGAGACCCAGTACTTC,CASSFWTGASTRGETQYF
NA,TRBJ1-1,NA,TRBV6-1,TGTGCCAGCAATACAGGAAGTTTGAACACTGAAGCTTTCTTT,CASNTGSLNTEAFF